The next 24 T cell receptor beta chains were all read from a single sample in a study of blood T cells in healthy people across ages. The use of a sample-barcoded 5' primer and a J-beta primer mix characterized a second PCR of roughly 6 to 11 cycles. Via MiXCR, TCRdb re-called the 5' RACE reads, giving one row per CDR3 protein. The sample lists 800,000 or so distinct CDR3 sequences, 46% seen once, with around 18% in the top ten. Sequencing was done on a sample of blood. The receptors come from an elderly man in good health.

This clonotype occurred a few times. This chain's CDR3 is CASSAGTGTGGTEAFF. CDR3 bases: TGTGCCAGCAGCGCTGGGACAGGAACCGGGGGTACTGAAGCTTTCTTT. The chain is built from TRBV7-2 and TRBJ1-1, with 8 positions matching TRBD1. The CDR3 totals 16 residues. CDR1 is SGHTA and CDR2 is FQGNSA in the germline V gene. V trimming: 5 bases; J trimming: 5 bases; junction bases outside the gene matches: 13.

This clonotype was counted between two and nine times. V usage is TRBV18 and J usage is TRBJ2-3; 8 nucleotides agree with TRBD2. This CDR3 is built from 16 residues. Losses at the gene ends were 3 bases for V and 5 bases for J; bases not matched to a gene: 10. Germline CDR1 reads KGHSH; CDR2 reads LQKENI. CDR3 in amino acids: CASSPGAGGGGDTQYF. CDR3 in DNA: TGTGCCAGCTCACCGGGCGCGGGAGGAGGAGGAGATACGCAGTATTTT.

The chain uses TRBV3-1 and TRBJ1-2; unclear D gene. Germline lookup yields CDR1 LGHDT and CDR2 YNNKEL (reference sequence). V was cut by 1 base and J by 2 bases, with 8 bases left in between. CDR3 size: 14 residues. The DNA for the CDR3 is TGTGCCAGCAGCCAAGGGAGGCTCAACTATGGCTACACCTTC. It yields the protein CASSQGRLNYGYTF.

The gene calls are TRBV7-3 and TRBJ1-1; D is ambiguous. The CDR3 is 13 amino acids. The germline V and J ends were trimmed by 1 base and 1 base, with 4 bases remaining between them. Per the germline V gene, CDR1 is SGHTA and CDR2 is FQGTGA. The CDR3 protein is CASSLNKNTEAFF. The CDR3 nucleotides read TGTGCCAGCAGCTTAAACAAGAACACTGAAGCTTTCTTT.

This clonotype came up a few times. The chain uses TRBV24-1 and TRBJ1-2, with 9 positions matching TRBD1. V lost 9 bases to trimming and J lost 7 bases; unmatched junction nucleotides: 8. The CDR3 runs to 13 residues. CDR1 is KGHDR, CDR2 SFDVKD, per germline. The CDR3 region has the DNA TGTGCCACCCAGGGACAGGGCGGTGGTGGCTACACCTTC. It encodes CATQGQGGGGYTF.

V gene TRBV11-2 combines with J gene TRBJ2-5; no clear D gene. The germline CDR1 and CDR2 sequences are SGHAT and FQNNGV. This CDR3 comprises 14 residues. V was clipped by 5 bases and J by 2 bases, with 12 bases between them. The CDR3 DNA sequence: TGTGCCAGCAGCCAACAGAAATCACAAGAGACCCAGTACTTC. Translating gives CASSQQKSQETQYF. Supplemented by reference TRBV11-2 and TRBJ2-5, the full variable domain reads EAGVAQSPRYKIIEKRQSVAFWCNPISGHATLYWYQQILGQGPKLLIQFQNNGVVDDSQLPKDRFSAERLKGVDSTLKIQPAKLEDSAVYLCASSQQKSQETQYFGPGTRLLVL.

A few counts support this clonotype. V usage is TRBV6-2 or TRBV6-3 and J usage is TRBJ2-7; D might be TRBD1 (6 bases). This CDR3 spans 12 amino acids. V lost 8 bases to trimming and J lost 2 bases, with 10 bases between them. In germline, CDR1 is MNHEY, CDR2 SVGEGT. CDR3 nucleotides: TGTGCCAGCGACCAGGGGACCTACGAGCAGTACTTC. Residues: CASDQGTYEQYF.

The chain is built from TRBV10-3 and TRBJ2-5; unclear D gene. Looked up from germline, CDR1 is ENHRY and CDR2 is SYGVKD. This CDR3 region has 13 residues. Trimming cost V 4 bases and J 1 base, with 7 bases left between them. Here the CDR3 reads CAISVGVQETQYF. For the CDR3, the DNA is TGTGCCATCAGTGTAGGAGTCCAAGAGACCCAGTACTTC.

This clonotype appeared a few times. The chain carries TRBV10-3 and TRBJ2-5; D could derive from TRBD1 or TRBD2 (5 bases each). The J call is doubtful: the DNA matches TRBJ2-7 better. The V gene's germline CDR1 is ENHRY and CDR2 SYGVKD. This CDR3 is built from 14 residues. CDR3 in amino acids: CAISEGAGSHEQYF. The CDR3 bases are TGTGCCATCAGTGAGGGGGCGGGTTCCCACGAGCAGTACTTC.

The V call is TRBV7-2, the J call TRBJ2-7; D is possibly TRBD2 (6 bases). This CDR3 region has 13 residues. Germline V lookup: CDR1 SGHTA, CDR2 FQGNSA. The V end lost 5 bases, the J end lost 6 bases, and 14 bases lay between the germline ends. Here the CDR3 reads CASSLTSSGEQYF. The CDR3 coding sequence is TGTGCCAGCAGCCTCACTAGCTCCGGCGAGCAGTACTTC.

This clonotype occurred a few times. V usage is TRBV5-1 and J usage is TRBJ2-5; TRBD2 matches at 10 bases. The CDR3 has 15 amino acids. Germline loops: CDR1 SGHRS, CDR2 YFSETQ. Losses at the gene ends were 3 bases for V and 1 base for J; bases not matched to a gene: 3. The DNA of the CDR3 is TGCGCCAGCAGCTCAAGCGGGAGGGCCCAAGAGACCCAGTACTTC. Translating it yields CASSSSGRAQETQYF. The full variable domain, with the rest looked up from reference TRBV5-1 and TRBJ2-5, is KAGVTQTPRYLIKTRGQQVTLSCSPISGHRSVSWYQQTPGQGLQFLFEYFSETQRNKGNFPGRFSGRQFSNSRSEMNVSTLELGDSALYLCASSSSGRAQETQYFGPGTRLLVL.

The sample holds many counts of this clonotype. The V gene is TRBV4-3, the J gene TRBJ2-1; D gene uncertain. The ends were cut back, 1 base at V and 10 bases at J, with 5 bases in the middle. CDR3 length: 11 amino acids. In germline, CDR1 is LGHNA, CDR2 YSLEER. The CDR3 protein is CASSQAGEQFF. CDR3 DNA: TGCGCCAGCAGCCAAGCCGGAGAGCAGTTCTTC.

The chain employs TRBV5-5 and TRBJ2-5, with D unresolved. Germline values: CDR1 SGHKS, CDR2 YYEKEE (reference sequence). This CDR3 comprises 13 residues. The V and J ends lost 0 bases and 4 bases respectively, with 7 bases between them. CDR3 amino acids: CASSLAFLETQYF. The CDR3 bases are TGTGCCAGCAGCTTGGCATTCTTAGAGACCCAGTACTTC.

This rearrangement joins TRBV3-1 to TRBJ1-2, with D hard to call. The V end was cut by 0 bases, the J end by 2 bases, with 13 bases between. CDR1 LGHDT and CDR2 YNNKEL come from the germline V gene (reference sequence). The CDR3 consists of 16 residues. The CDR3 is CASSQDYLLENYGYTF. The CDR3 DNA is TGTGCCAGCAGCCAAGATTATCTCCTAGAGAACTATGGCTACACCTTC.

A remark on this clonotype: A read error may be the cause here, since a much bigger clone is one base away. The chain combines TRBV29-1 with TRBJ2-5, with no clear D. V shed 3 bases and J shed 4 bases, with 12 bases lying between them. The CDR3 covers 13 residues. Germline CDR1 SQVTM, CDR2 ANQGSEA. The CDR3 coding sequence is TGCAGCGTTGATAGTAGGGTCGGAGAGACCCAGTACTTC. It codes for CSVDSRVGETQYF. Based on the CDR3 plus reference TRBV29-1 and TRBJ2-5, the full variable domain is SAVISQKPSRDICQRGTSLTIQCQVDSQVTMMFWYRQQPGQSLTLIATANQGSEATYESGFVIDKFPISRPNLTFSTLTVSNMSPEDSSIYLCSVDSRVGETQYFGPGTRLLVL.

The CDR3 DNA follows: TGCAGTGCTAGAGATCAACTAGCGGGAGTGCAGTACTTC. Translation: CSARDQLAGVQYF. The chain couples TRBV20-1 to TRBJ2-5, with 11 bases that match TRBD2. Germline trimming cut 0 bases from V and 11 bases from J; bases unmatched to any gene: 5. The CDR3 sequence is 13 residues long. CDR1 and CDR2 from the germline V gene are DFQATT and SNEGSKA (reference sequence).

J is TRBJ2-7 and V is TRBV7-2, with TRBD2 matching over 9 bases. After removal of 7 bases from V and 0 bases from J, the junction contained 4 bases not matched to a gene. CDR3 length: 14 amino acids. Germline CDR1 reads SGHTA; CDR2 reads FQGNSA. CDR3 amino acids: CASNKTSGSYEQYF. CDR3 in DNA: TGTGCCAGCAACAAGACTAGCGGCTCCTACGAGCAGTACTTC.

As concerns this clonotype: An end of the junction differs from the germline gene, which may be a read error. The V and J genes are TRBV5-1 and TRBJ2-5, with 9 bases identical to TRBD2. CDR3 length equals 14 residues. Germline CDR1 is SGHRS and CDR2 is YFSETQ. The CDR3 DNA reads TGCGCCAGCAGAGTAGCGGGAGAGCAAGAGACCCGGTACTTC. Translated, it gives CASRVAGEQETRYF. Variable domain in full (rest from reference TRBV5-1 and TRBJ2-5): KAGVTQTPRYLIKTRGQQVTLSCSPISGHRSVSWYQQTPGQGLQFLFEYFSETQRNKGNFPGRFSGRQFSNSRSEMNVSTLELGDSALYLCASRVAGEQETRYFGPGTRLLVL.

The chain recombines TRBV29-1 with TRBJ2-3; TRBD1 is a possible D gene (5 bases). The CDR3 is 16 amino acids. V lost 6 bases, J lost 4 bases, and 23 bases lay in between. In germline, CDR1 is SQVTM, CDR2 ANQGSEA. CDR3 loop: CSVDNIPYQGPDTQYF. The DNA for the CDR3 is TGCAGCGTAGACAATATCCCTTATCAGGGTCCAGATACGCAGTATTTT.

Here the CDR3 reads CSAGLAHQETQYF. The CDR3 nucleotides are TGCAGCGCGGGACTAGCGCACCAAGAGACCCAGTACTTC. V is TRBV29-1 and J is TRBJ2-5; 10 nucleotides match TRBD2. V lost 7 bases, J lost 0 bases, and 2 bases stayed unmatched. This CDR3 is built from 13 residues. Germline CDR1 reads SQVTM; CDR2 reads ANQGSEA.

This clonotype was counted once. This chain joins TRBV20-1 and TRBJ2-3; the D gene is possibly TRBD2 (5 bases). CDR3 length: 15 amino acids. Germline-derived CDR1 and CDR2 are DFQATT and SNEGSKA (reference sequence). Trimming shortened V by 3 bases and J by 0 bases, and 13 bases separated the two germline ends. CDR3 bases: TGCAGTGCTAGGAGAGTAGCGTCTAGCACAGATACGCAGTATTTT. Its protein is CSARRVASSTDTQYF.

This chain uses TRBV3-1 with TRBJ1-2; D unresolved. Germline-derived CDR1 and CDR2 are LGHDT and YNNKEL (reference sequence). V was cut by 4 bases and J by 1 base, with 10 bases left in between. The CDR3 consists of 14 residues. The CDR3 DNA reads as TGTGCCAGCAGCCTCCAAGAGGGTAACTATGGCTACACCTTC. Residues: CASSLQEGNYGYTF.

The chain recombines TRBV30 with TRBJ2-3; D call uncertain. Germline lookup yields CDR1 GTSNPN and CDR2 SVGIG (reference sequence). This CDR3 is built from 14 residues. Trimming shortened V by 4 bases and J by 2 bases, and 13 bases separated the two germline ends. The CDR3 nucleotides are TGTGCCTGGAACCCGGGTCCTATCACAGATACGCAGTATTTT. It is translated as CAWNPGPITDTQYF.

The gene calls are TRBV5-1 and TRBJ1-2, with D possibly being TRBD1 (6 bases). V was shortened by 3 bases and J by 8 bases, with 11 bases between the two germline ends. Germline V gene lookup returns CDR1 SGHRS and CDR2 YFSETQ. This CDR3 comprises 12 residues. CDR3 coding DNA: TGCGCCAGCAGCTCACCAGGGGAAGGCTACACCTTC. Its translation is CASSSPGEGYTF.